This TCR beta chain was captured in a study of T-cell reconstitution after alpha-beta-depleted transplantation in children. This clonotype was seen repeatedly, ten times or more. Researchers prepared the TCRbeta library using unique molecular identifiers, the study reports. TCRdb used MiXCR to reprocess the PCR reads, holding one entry per CDR3 protein. The sample gives hundreds of thousands of distinct CDR3 sequences, more than 10% of which show up once; over 2.5% is in the top ten. The specimen was PBMCs from the stem cell graft donor, collected from the stem cell graft. The sequence derives from a human donor who donated a stem cell graft to a child with acute lymphoblastic leukemia.

CDR3 sequence (DNA): TGTGCCAGCAGCCTCGATAGGGATACGCAGTATTTT. This translates into CASSLDRDTQYF. The chain couples TRBV28 to TRBJ2-3; D gene ambiguous. The CDR3 spans 12 residues. The V end lost 6 bases, the J end lost 6 bases, and 10 bases lay between the germline ends. CDR1 MDHEN and CDR2 SYDVKM come from the germline V gene.